The clone carrying this T cell receptor (beta chain) showed up just a few times. No antigen is known for it. This entry belongs to a study of T-cell reconstitution after alpha-beta-depleted transplantation in children. Whole-study findings and limits: Several hundred expanded graft clones reportedly were the source of alpha-beta T cells about two months after transplant.

Preparation of the TCRbeta library involved a method that used unique molecular identifiers. TCRdb reprocessed the PCR reads via MiXCR and lists one record per CDR3 protein. Of 700,000 to 950,000 distinct CDR3 sequences listed, roughly 15% are singletons. This sample comprised PBMCs, mostly from graft donor cells, obtained 360 days after TCRalphabeta/CD19-depleted stem cell transplant. This receptor was obtained from a male patient between 5 and 17 years old who had a stem cell transplant for acute lymphoblastic leukemia, so the T cells may come from the graft donor.

CDR3 residues: CASRSTSGGIHYEQYF. The CDR3 nucleotides are TGTGCCAGCAGGTCTACTAGCGGGGGAATTCACTACGAGCAGTACTTC. The chain is built from TRBV7-2 and TRBJ2-7; 11 nucleotides agree with TRBD2. V was clipped by 6 bases and J by 3 bases; unmatched bases: 10. Looked up from germline, CDR1 is SGHTA and CDR2 is FQGNSA. The CDR3 sequence is 16 residues long. The entire variable domain, with the rest obtained from reference TRBV7-2 and TRBJ2-7, is as follows: GAGVSQSPSNKVTEKGKDVELRCDPISGHTALYWYRQSLGQGLEFLIYFQGNSAPDKSGLPSDRFSAERTGGSVSTLTIQRTQQEDSAVYLCASRSTSGGIHYEQYFGPGTRLTVT.